This T cell receptor beta chain was captured by sequencing in a study of cytomegalovirus exposure and HLA in healthy donors. Profiled with immunoSEQ multiplex PCR; TCRdb holds only in-frame clones, not every one. This table holds about 340,000 clones, more than 80% found once. Comments on this clone: The antigen is undetermined. The sample has other DNA sequences that encode this CDR3 too.

The donors were in the 120-subject validation cohort; that cohort was separate from the roughly 660-subject first cohort. The study's findings and limits: Rarity held for most TCR sequences, but there were some public TCRs that occurred in many donors. Associated with cytomegalovirus, according to the listing, were 164 TCR beta chains.

CDR3 length: 11 residues. V dropped 5 bases and J dropped 8 bases, with 9 bases sitting between them. CDR1 is MNHNY and CDR2 is SVGAGI in the germline V gene (reference sequence). The specimen sequenced was PBMCs. This chain links TRBV6-6 with TRBJ1-1; D call uncertain. This clonotype originated in a woman aged 18-30 years in good health and CMV-seronegative. The CDR3 is CASSLGTEAFF. CDR3 sequence (DNA): TGTGCCAGCAGTCTAGGTACCGAAGCTTTCTTT.